A single sample is the source of the 14 T cell receptor beta chains below, sequenced in a study of cytomegalovirus exposure and HLA in healthy donors. The PCR made use of 60 Vbeta and 13 Jbeta primers. The method was immunoSEQ multiplex PCR; TCRdb's version includes in-frame clones alone and lacks a portion of them. The repertoire consists of approximately 170,000 clones, with around 78% occurring once and the leading ten covering roughly 1.6%. Sequencing was done on a sample of PBMCs. The source is a man aged 35 to 55 in good health and CMV-seronegative.

This clone is a singleton in its sample. CDR3 in DNA: TGTGCCAGCAGCCCAAAGGACAGGAACACTGAAGCTTTCTTT. This codes for CASSPKDRNTEAFF. The rearrangement links TRBV5-6 to TRBJ1-1; D perhaps matches TRBD1 (6 bases). Germline CDR1 and CDR2: SGHDT and YYEEEE. V was clipped by 4 bases and J by 1 base, with 11 bases between them. This CDR3 spans 14 amino acids.

A note on this clone: This sample also contains other DNA sequences that code for the same CDR3. The chain combines TRBV19 with TRBJ1-5; D uncertain. The CDR3 covers 14 residues. Trimming pared 1 base from V and 4 bases from J, leaving 8 bases between. Germline CDR1 reads LNHDA; CDR2 reads SQIVND (reference sequence). CDR3 protein: CASSIVEVNQPQHF. The CDR3 DNA reads as TGTGCCAGTAGTATAGTGGAGGTAAATCAGCCCCAGCATTTT.

This clone was seen a few times. The V and J genes are TRBV5-1 and TRBJ2-3, with 9 bases lining up with TRBD2. CDR3 size: 15 residues. The V gene end was trimmed by 4 bases and the J gene end by 3 bases; junction bases not matched to a gene: 6. The germline V gene has CDR1 SGHRS and CDR2 YFSETQ. CDR3 DNA: TGCGCCAGCAGCCCAGGACTAGCGTGGACAGATACGCAGTATTTT. This sequence encodes CASSPGLAWTDTQYF.

This clone was seen only once. V and J are TRBV29-1 and TRBJ1-3; D possibly corresponds to TRBD1 (6 bases). CDR1 SQVTM and CDR2 ANQGSEA come from the germline V gene. Trimming took 3 bases from V and 3 from J, leaving 12 bases between them. The CDR3 runs 14 residues. CDR3: CSVDTGTFGNTIYF. The CDR3 DNA sequence: TGCAGCGTTGATACAGGGACATTTGGAAACACCATATATTTT.

The genes are TRBV7-8 and TRBJ1-2, with a possible D match to TRBD1 (5 bases). Germline loops: CDR1 SGHVS, CDR2 FQNEAQ. With 5 bases removed from V and 8 bases from J, the gap between germline ends came to 24 bases. This CDR3 has 16 amino acids. The CDR3 reads CASSRNRTNPGWGYTF. CDR3 sequence (DNA): TGTGCCAGCAGCCGGAACAGGACGAACCCCGGATGGGGCTACACCTTC.

V usage is TRBV7-9 and J usage is TRBJ2-5; 8 bases line up with TRBD1. The germline V gene has CDR1 SEHNR and CDR2 FQNEAQ (reference sequence). V shed 5 bases and J 4 bases; nucleotides not matched to a gene: 12. The CDR3 is 16 amino acids. Here the CDR3 DNA reads TGTGCCAGCAGCCTACGGACAGGGCCCGCCGGAGAGACCCAGTACTTC. Translated, it gives CASSLRTGPAGETQYF.

The chain is built from TRBV28 and TRBJ2-1; 12 bases agree with TRBD2. Germline V gene sequence: CDR1 MDHEN, CDR2 SYDVKM. This CDR3 comprises 15 residues. V was pared by 3 bases and J by 6 bases, with 3 bases of the junction left unmatched. The CDR3 loop is CASSFTSGRTNEQFF. The DNA for the CDR3 is TGTGCCAGCAGTTTCACTAGCGGGAGGACCAATGAGCAGTTCTTC. Full variable domain (missing parts from reference TRBV28 and TRBJ2-1): DVKVTQSSRYLVKRTGEKVFLECVQDMDHENMFWYRQDPGLGLRLIYFSYDVKMKEKGDIPEGYSVSREKKERFSLILESASTNQTSMYLCASSFTSGRTNEQFFGPGTRLTVL.

The CDR3 bases are TGTGCCAGCAGCCCGCGGGAACAGGGGCCCGAGCAGTTCTTC. Translation gives CASSPREQGPEQFF. This rearrangement joins TRBV7-3 to TRBJ2-1; possibly TRBD1 for D (7 bases). The length of the CDR3 is 14 residues. Trimming took off 5 bases at V and 10 bases at J, with 18 bases between the two ends. CDR1 and CDR2 from the germline V gene are SGHTA and FQGTGA.

The CDR3 sequence is CASSHSLDRDDYGYTF. CDR3 sequence (DNA): TGTGCCAGCAGCCATTCACTCGACAGGGATGACTATGGCTACACCTTC. V gene TRBV7-2 combines with J gene TRBJ1-2; 7 bases line up with TRBD1. V shed 5 bases and J 3 bases; nucleotides not matched to a gene: 12. Germline CDR1 SGHTA, CDR2 FQGNSA. The CDR3 covers 16 residues.

The gene calls are TRBV9 and TRBJ1-1; D possibly corresponds to TRBD1 (5 bases). Germline V gives CDR1 SGDLS, CDR2 YYNGEE. This CDR3 has 15 amino acids. Trimming removed 0 bases at V and 4 bases at J, with 13 bases between. Written as DNA, the CDR3 is TGTGCCAGCAGCGTAGAAGGGGTGTCGGGCACTGAAGCTTTCTTT. It is translated as CASSVEGVSGTEAFF.

The rearrangement joins TRBV7-9 to TRBJ2-7, with D hard to call. The CDR3 runs 14 residues. The V and J ends lost 1 base and 0 bases respectively, with 7 bases between them. The germline V gene encodes CDR1 SEHNR and CDR2 FQNEAQ (reference sequence). The CDR3 spells CASSLDVGSYEQYV. CDR3 DNA sequence: TGTGCCAGCAGCTTAGACGTGGGCTCCTACGAGCAGTACGTC.

The chain links TRBV7-2 to TRBJ2-3, with 9 positions matching TRBD2. J gave up 2 bases and V 4 bases, and 7 bases lay outside the gene matches. The V gene's germline CDR1 is SGHTA and CDR2 FQGNSA. The CDR3 covers 16 residues. As DNA, the CDR3 is TGTGCCAGCAGCTCCCTAGCGGGAAGACACACAGATACGCAGTATTTT. Encoded protein: CASSSLAGRHTDTQYF.

The chain employs TRBV30 and TRBJ2-7; TRBD2 matches 10 bases. The CDR3 runs to 14 residues. The V gene end was trimmed by 4 bases and the J gene end by 3 bases; junction bases not matched to a gene: 6. Germline values: CDR1 GTSNPN, CDR2 SVGIG (reference sequence). The CDR3 protein is CAWTRTSGIYEQYF. CDR3 in DNA: TGTGCCTGGACTCGGACTAGCGGAATCTACGAGCAGTACTTC.

This clone was observed once. V usage is TRBV7-2 and J usage is TRBJ1-1, with D uncertain. V was cut by 0 bases and J by 1 base, with 9 bases left in between. The CDR3 contains 15 residues. CDR1 is SGHTA, CDR2 FQGNSA, per germline. The CDR3 sequence: CASSLAGVRNTEAFF. The DNA for the CDR3 is TGTGCCAGCAGCTTAGCCGGGGTGAGGAACACTGAAGCTTTCTTT.